A selection of T cell receptor beta chains follows, all from one sample in a study of blood T cell repertoires in COVID-19. Data came from immunoSEQ multiplex PCR; TCRdb stores just in-frame clones and leaves some out. The sample carries under 300,000 clones, 79% recorded once. Source material: peripheral blood. The receptors derive from a middle-aged woman with active or convalescent COVID-19. The CDR3 runs from the conserved cysteine through the conserved F or W. A D gene is named only where the DNA matches it firmly. Not all rows give a size; the values are once, few, many and, for expanded clones, a class.

d_call: TRBD1
v_call: TRBV2
j_call: TRBJ2-7
clone_size: once
cdr3_nt: TGTGCCAGTGCAGGGGGCTCCTACGAGCAGTACTTC
cdr3_aa: CASAGGSYEQYF

d_call: -
v_call: TRBV7-3
j_call: TRBJ2-7
clone_size: -
cdr3_nt: TGTGCCAGCAGCTTAATGGCGGGGGCCAGTAACGAGCAGTACTTC
cdr3_aa: CASSLMAGASNEQYF

d_call: -
v_call: TRBV7-9
j_call: TRBJ1-1
clone_size: -
cdr3_nt: TGTGCCAGCAGCTTACGGGACAACATGAACACTGAAGCTTTCTTT
cdr3_aa: CASSLRDNMNTEAFF

d_call: TRBD2
v_call: TRBV7-9
j_call: TRBJ2-1
clone_size: -
cdr3_nt: TGTGCCAGCAGCTTAGGCGGGGGGGCCCATGAGCAGTTCTTC
cdr3_aa: CASSLGGGAHEQFF

d_call: -
v_call: TRBV3-1/TRBV3-2
j_call: TRBJ1-6
clone_size: -
cdr3_nt: TGTGCCAGCAGCCAAGCTTCCGGACACTACAAGACACCCCTCCACTTT
cdr3_aa: CASSQASGHYKTPLHF

d_call: -
v_call: TRBV11-3
j_call: TRBJ1-1
clone_size: -
cdr3_nt: TGTGCCAGCAGCTTAGTCGGGTCCACTGAAGCTTTCTTT
cdr3_aa: CASSLVGSTEAFF

d_call: -
v_call: TRBV6-5
j_call: TRBJ1-1
clone_size: few
cdr3_nt: TGTGCCAGCAGTTACTCGAAACAGCTGAACACTGAAGCTTTCTTT
cdr3_aa: CASSYSKQLNTEAFF

d_call: -
v_call: TRBV21-1
j_call: TRBJ1-1
clone_size: few
cdr3_nt: TGTGCCAGCAGCAAGGTAGAAAGAGGCACTGAAGCTTTCTTT
cdr3_aa: CASSKVERGTEAFF

d_call: -
v_call: TRBV24-1
j_call: TRBJ2-2
clone_size: -
cdr3_nt: TGTGCCACCAGTGAGCCGAGTGGGGGCGTTTACACCGGGGAGCTGTTTTTT
cdr3_aa: CATSEPSGGVYTGELFF

d_call: TRBD1
v_call: TRBV18
j_call: TRBJ2-6
clone_size: -
cdr3_nt: TGTGCCAGCTCACCAGATCGGACAGGATTCTCTGGGGCCAACGTCCTGACTTTC
cdr3_aa: CASSPDRTGFSGANVLTF

d_call: -
v_call: TRBV5-1
j_call: TRBJ2-2
clone_size: -
cdr3_nt: TGCGCCAGCAGGTTAAGGGGGTCGGTCAGCACCGGGGAGCTGTTTTTT
cdr3_aa: CASRLRGSVSTGELFF